This T cell receptor beta chain was identified in a study of T cells expressing NK-cell markers. TCRdb reworked the 5' RACE reads into one entry per CDR3 protein, no DNA. Its table lists about 150,000 distinct CDR3 sequences. This CDR3 region has 13 residues. Germline values: CDR1 SGHDT, CDR2 YYEEEE. This sequence originates from a woman between 45 and 60 years old in good health. The chain joins TRBV5-6 to TRBJ1-1. Sequencing was done on a sample of blood T cells: a sorted CD56 or NKG2C T cell subset, CD4+ or CD8+ T cells, or bulk PBMC T cells (not recorded which). CDR3 protein: CASSPDSGTEAFF.